This TCR beta chain was documented in a study of CD8 T cells in Susac syndrome. Germline CDR1 and CDR2: SGDLS and YYNGEE. CDR3 length: 13 amino acids. Trimming pared 3 bases from V and 7 bases from J, leaving 10 bases between. Peripheral blood CD8+ and CD4+ T cells were profiled by TCR beta sequencing. In contrast to the negatively isolated CD8+ and CD4+ T cells, TEMRA cells were FACS-enriched. Reverse transcription of roughly 0.5 to 1 ug RNA used random hexamers. Amplification of TCR beta CDR3 spanned 54 Vbeta and 13 Jbeta via immunoSEQ multiplex PCR. TCRdb ran MiXCR on the immunoSEQ multiplex PCR reads and lists one entry per CDR3 protein. The sample yields roughly 130,000 distinct CDR3 sequences, roughly 96% seen once.

Sequencing was done on a sample of CD4+ T cells from PBMCs. This clonotype originated in a human donor in good health. The chain has TRBV9 and TRBJ2-2; perhaps TRBD1 as D (6 bases). CDR3 nucleotides: TGTGCCAGCAGCGAACAGGGTAGCGGGGAGCTGTTTTTT. Protein sequence: CASSEQGSGELFF.